The text below deals with one T cell receptor (beta chain). Trimming shortened V by 1 base and J by 7 bases, and 16 bases separated the two germline ends. Looked up from germline, CDR1 is LGHDT and CDR2 is YNNKEL (reference sequence). CDR3 length equals 15 residues. The data were taken from a study of blood T cell repertoires in COVID-19. Study-level information: Italy, Spain and the United States were the sources of the convalescent and acute COVID-19 samples.

Recruits, aged roughly 18 to 95 years, lived in about two dozen US areas. Before being deemed recovered, Cohort 3 donors had two negative PCRs, clearance, or symptom resolution. In the original processing: Reference gene primer amplification yielded estimated nucleated cell counts. Sequencing used immunoSEQ multiplex PCR; TCRdb keeps in-frame clones, though not all of them. The DNA was the basis for D and trimming; V, J and clone size are from that table. This sample has some 350,000 clones, with 80% to 90% found just once. The receptor was isolated from a man aged 30-40 years who had recovered from COVID-19. Sequences were obtained from PBMCs or T cells enriched from blood (not recorded which). The chain combines TRBV3-1 (or the pseudogene TRBV3-2) with TRBJ1-2; D is possibly TRBD1 (6 bases). The CDR3 loop reads CASSQVVRGGGGYTF. The CDR3 DNA sequence: TGTGCCAGCAGCCAAGTTGTTAGGGGGGGAGGTGGCTACACCTTC.